The rows below give T cell receptor beta chains drawn from one sample of a study of Ad26.COV2.S vaccination and SARS-CoV-2 variants. TCRdb keeps only in-frame clones here, not all; method: immunoSEQ multiplex PCR. The sample lists roughly 410,000 clones; roughly 80% were seen once. The material sequenced was peripheral blood, taken in a trial of Ad26.COV2.S vaccine versus placebo. The receptors were sampled from a person aged 18-60 years who received the Ad26.COV2.S COVID-19 vaccine or a placebo. The CDR3 runs from the conserved cysteine through the conserved F or W. The order of the fields is CDR3 length, V gene, J gene, D gene, CDR3 protein. The D gene is left open where the match is weak.

14,TRBV4-3,TRBJ1-4,-,CASSQGGVGEKLFF
14,TRBV27,TRBJ2-7,-,CASSNRDGSYEQYF
14,TRBV6-5,TRBJ1-1,-,CASSVLDRNTEAFF
14,TRBV3-1/TRBV3-2,TRBJ2-1,-,CASSQVGRSNEQFF
15,TRBV24-1,TRBJ2-3,TRBD1,CATSALTGRKDTQYF
14,TRBV30,TRBJ1-1,-,CAWSVGHPNTEAFF
16,TRBV19,TRBJ1-5,-,CASSNGDTLRGQPQHF
13,TRBV5-6,TRBJ2-5,-,CASSSRVEETQYF
13,TRBV7-9,TRBJ2-7,TRBD1,CASSWDRYYEQYF
13,TRBV18,TRBJ1-6,-,CASSPVQGQLDHF
15,TRBV4-3,TRBJ2-7,TRBD2,CASSPRREGKDEQYF
16,TRBV10-1,TRBJ1-6,-,CAPRSRPHPYNSPLHF
14,TRBV3-1/TRBV3-2,TRBJ2-7,-,CASSQAAIQGEQYF
14,TRBV18,TRBJ2-3,-,CASSPLGRPVSEYF
13,TRBV6-5,TRBJ2-7,TRBD2,CASSWEGGHEQYF
16,TRBV7-8,TRBJ2-1,-,CASSVQGAGAYNEQFF
13,TRBV19,TRBJ2-2,-,CASSPARTGELFF
14,TRBV30,TRBJ2-7,-,CAWSVRPDAYEQYF